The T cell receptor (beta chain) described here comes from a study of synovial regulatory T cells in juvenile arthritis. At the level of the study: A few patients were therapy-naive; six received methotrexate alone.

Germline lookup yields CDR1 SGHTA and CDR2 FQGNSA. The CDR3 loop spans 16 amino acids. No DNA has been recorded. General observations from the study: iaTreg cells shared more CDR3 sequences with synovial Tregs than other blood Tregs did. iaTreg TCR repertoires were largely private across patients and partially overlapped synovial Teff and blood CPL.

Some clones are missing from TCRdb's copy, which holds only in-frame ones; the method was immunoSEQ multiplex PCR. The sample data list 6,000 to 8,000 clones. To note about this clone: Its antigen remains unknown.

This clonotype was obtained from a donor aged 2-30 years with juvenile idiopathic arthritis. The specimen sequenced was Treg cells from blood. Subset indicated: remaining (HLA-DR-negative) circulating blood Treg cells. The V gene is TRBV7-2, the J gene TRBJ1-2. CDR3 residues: CASSLVGGIGRQGYTF.